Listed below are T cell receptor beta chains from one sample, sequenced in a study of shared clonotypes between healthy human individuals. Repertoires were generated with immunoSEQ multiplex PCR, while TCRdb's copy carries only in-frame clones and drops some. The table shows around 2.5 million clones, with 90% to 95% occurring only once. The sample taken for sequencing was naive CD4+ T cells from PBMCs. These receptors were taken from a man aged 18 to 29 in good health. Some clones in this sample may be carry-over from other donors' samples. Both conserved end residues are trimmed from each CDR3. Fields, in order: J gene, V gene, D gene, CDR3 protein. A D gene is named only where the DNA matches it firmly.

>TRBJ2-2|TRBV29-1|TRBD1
SGGLTGGGNTGELF
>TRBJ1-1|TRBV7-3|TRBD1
ASSLQGGNTEAF
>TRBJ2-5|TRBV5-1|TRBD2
ASSPPGGAETQY
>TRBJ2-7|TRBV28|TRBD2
ASSPVSGGSYEQY
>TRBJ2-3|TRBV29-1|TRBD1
SVEKGTGTSTDTQY
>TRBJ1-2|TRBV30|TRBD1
AWNVPRQGNYGYT
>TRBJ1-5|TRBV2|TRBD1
ASSSGQASLGPQH
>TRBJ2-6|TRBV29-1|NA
SVDPGPQGANVLT
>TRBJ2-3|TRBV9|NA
ASSDTGVPGDTQY
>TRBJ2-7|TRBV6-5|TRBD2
ASSFYRGGKYEQY
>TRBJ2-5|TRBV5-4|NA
ASSFGQGQETQY
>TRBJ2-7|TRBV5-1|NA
ASSLGVPYEQY
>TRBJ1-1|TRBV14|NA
ASSQKTLRTADGEAF
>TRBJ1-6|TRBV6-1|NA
ASSEPSPGSPLH
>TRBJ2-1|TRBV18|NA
ASSPGPQQF
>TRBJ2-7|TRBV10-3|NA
AISESGDEQY
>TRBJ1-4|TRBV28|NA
ASSRNTQVLNEKLF
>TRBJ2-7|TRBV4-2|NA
ASSRSGTATYEQY
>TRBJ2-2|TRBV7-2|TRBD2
ASSGLAGTGELF
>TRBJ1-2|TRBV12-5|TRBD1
ASGLVPNGGTGGGLGGYT
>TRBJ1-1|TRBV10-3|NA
AISVSRGGDTEAF
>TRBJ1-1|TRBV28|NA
ASSLGGAVEAF
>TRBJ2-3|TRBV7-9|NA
ASSFPA
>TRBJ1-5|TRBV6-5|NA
ATKTGNQPQH
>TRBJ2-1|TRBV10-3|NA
AISELGGASYNEQF
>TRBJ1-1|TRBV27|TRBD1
ASSFDRGTEAF
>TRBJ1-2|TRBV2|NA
ASSFRQASNYGYT
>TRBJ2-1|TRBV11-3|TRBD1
ASSSDRGIYNEQF
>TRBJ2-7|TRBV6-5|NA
ASSYMRDPLEQY
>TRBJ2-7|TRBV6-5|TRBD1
ASSTGQGGREQY
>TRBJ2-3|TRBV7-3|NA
ASSINRRNRQY
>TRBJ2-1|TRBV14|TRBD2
ASSQQREGNNEQF
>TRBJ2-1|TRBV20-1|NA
SAFHEQF
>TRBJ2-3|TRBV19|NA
ASSRGPHGDTQY
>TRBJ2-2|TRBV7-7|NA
ASSPRGATGEPF
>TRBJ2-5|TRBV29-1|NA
SVVGGSRERAETQY
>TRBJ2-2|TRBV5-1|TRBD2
ASSLVPGPTSGSFTGELF
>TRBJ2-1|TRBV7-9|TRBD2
ASIVAGPYNEQF
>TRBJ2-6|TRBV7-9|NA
ASSLGASSSSGANVLT
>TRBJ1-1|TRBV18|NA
ASSPGVPEAF
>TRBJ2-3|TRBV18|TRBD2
ASSPGTSGIYTQY
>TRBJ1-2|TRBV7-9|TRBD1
ASTHSRPGQGIWHYGYT
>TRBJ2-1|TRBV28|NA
ASSPTGGSSSYNEQF
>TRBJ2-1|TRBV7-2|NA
ASSFGGSGSEQF
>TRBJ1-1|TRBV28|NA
ASRVFGTPGTEAF
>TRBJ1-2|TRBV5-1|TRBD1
ASSLGRDRSSGYGYT
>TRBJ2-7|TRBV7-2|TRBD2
ASARRGWYEQY